The 10 T cell receptor beta chains presented below share a single source sample, sequenced in a study of blood T cell repertoires in COVID-19. Profiling relied on immunoSEQ multiplex PCR, and the TCRdb table lists in-frame clones only, not all of them. The repertoire holds around 300,000 clones, with around nine tenths as singletons. What was sequenced was PBMCs or T cells enriched from blood (not recorded which). The receptors were sampled from a woman aged 35 to 49 who had recovered from COVID-19.

The rearrangement joins TRBV19 to TRBJ2-1, with 7 bases matching TRBD1. The length of the CDR3 is 12 residues. From germline, CDR1 is LNHDA and CDR2 SQIVND (reference sequence). Losses at the gene ends were 6 bases for V and 13 bases for J; bases not matched to a gene: 9. CDR3 DNA sequence: TGTGCCAGTAGGCGAGACAGGGCCCATCAGTTCTTC. Translation: CASRRDRAHQFF.

In its sample, this clone was seen once. The rearrangement uses TRBV28 and TRBJ2-2; 7 bases fit TRBD2. V shed 10 bases, J shed 6 bases, and the junction held 8 bases outside the gene matches. Germline lookup yields CDR1 MDHEN and CDR2 SYDVKM. The CDR3 has 13 residues. DNA for the CDR3: TGTGCCACAGAGGGAGGGAGGTCCGGGGAGCTGTTTTTT. Protein product: CATEGGRSGELFF.

The chain uses TRBV5-4 and TRBJ1-3; D possibly corresponds to TRBD1 (6 bases). Germline loops: CDR1 SGHNT, CDR2 YYREEE (reference sequence). V was clipped by 4 bases and J by 4 bases, with 15 bases between them. The CDR3 has 15 residues. This chain's CDR3 is CASSDKQGAGNTIYF. CDR3 nucleotides: TGTGCCAGCAGCGACAAACAGGGTGCCGGAAACACCATATATTTT.

V and J are TRBV2 and TRBJ2-2, with 11 positions matching TRBD2. V lost 4 bases, J lost 1 base, and 8 bases stayed unmatched. This CDR3 has 18 residues. CDR1 is SNHLY and CDR2 is FYNNEI in the germline V gene. CDR3 amino acids: CASSAPPGLAENTGELFF. The CDR3 coding sequence is TGTGCCAGCAGTGCGCCACCGGGACTAGCGGAGAACACCGGGGAGCTGTTTTTT.

The chain is built from TRBV9 and TRBJ1-3; 7 nucleotides agree with TRBD1. Germline V gene data show CDR1 as SGDLS and CDR2 as YYNGEE. The CDR3 is made up of 13 amino acids. J lost 4 bases, V lost 6 bases, and 4 bases had no gene match. CDR3: CASTKGAGNTIYF. Written as DNA, the CDR3 is TGTGCCAGCACTAAGGGGGCCGGAAACACCATATATTTT.

This clone was detected once. This CDR3 is CASSLGVRGTNEKLFF. The CDR3, as DNA: TGTGCCAGCAGCTTAGGGGTCAGGGGTACTAATGAAAAACTGTTTTTT. This chain links TRBV13 with TRBJ1-4; the D gene is possibly TRBD1 (6 bases). Germline CDR1 is PRHDT and CDR2 is FYEKMQ (reference sequence). CDR3 size: 16 residues. Trimming took 0 bases from V and 2 from J, leaving 10 bases between them.

The rearrangement uses TRBV14 and TRBJ2-5, with D perhaps matching TRBD2 (6 bases). The germline gives CDR1 SGHDN, CDR2 FVKESK. V lost 0 bases and J lost 5, with 7 bases in between. The CDR3 has 13 amino acids. CDR3 bases: TGTGCCAGCAGCCAAGAGCGGGGTGAGACCCAGTACTTC. Translated, it gives CASSQERGETQYF.

V usage is TRBV18 and J usage is TRBJ1-2; D perhaps matches TRBD1 (6 bases). There are 13 residues in the CDR3. Looked up from germline, CDR1 is KGHSH and CDR2 is LQKENI. Trimming stripped 3 bases from V and 8 bases from J, with 13 bases between. The CDR3 DNA is TGTGCCAGCTCACCTCTACAGGGCGGCGGCTACACCTTC. Translated, it gives CASSPLQGGGYTF.

The V gene is TRBV29-1, the J gene TRBJ2-1, with 12 bases that match TRBD2. CDR1 is SQVTM and CDR2 is ANQGSEA in the germline V gene. This CDR3 is built from 14 residues. V trimming: 4 bases; J trimming: 10 bases; junction bases outside the gene matches: 8. The CDR3 coding sequence is TGCAGCGTTGCCCGACTAGCGGGAGAGGGGGAGCAGTTCTTC. This sequence encodes CSVARLAGEGEQFF.

The rearrangement links TRBV4-3 to TRBJ2-1, with D unresolved. CDR3 length: 15 amino acids. V was shortened by 2 bases and J by 0 bases, with 8 bases between the two germline ends. Per the germline V gene, CDR1 is LGHNA and CDR2 is YSLEER. CDR3 sequence reads: CASSQRGSSYNEQFF. The CDR3 region has the DNA TGCGCCAGCAGCCAACGCGGCAGCTCCTACAATGAGCAGTTCTTC.